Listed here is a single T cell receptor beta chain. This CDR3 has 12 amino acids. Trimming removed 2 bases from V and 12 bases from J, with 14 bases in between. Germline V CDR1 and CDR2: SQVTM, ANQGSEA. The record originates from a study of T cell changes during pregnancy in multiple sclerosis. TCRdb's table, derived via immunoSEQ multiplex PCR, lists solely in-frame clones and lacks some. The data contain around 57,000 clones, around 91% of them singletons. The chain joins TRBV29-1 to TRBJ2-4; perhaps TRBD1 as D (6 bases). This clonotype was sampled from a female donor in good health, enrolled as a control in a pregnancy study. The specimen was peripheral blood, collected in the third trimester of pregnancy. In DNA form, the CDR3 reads TGCAGCGTTGAAATGGGGGCCCTGAATCAGTACTTC. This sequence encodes CSVEMGALNQYF.